These T cell receptor beta chains were read from a single sample in a study of cytomegalovirus exposure and HLA in healthy donors. Sequencing was performed with immunoSEQ multiplex PCR; in TCRdb, only in-frame clones are kept and a portion is missing. The sample consists of 100,000 to 150,000 clones, around 75% of them appearing once. Sequencing input: PBMCs. The origin of the receptors is a woman in her forties or fifties in good health and CMV-seronegative. The CDR3 runs from the conserved cysteine through the conserved F or W. D genes are given only for firm matches. The size entry is marked missing in some rows and otherwise reads once, few, many or a size class.

.,TRBJ1-5,.,14,TRBV7-9,CASSLQGPNQPQHF,TGTGCCAGCAGCTTACAGGGTCCCAATCAGCCCCAGCATTTT
.,TRBJ2-5,.,15,TRBV7-2,CASSLVGQYQETQYF,TGTGCCAGCAGCTTAGTTGGACAGTACCAAGAGACCCAGTACTTC
TRBD1,TRBJ2-1,few,15,TRBV6-5,CAISTGTGLSNEQFF,TGTGCCATCAGTACCGGGACAGGGCTTTCCAATGAGCAGTTCTTC
.,TRBJ2-2,.,13,TRBV5-1,CASSLVGTGELFF,TGCGCCAGCAGCTTGGTCGGGACCGGGGAGCTGTTTTTT
.,TRBJ2-5,.,19,TRBV7-9,CSSSLSRWDLGWLRETQYF,TGTTCCAGCAGCTTAAGTCGGTGGGACTTGGGTTGGCTTCGGGAGACCCAGTACTTC
TRBD1,TRBJ1-2,.,15,TRBV19,CASSIGTGGDHGYTF,TGTGCCAGTAGTATTGGGACAGGGGGCGACCATGGCTACACCTTC
.,TRBJ2-1,.,16,TRBV4-3,CASRHETTSSYNEQFF,TGCGCCAGCAGACACGAGACGACTAGCTCCTACAATGAGCAGTTCTTC
.,TRBJ2-7,.,15,TRBV6-1,CASSGVGSGAYEQYF,TGTGCCAGCAGTGGGGTGGGTAGCGGCGCCTACGAGCAGTACTTC
.,TRBJ1-5,.,13,TRBV28,CASSLVQYQPQHF,TGTGCCAGCAGTTTAGTACAATATCAGCCCCAGCATTTT
.,TRBJ1-1,.,14,TRBV11-1,CASSFETAAIGAFF,TGTGCCAGCAGCTTCGAGACCGCGGCCATCGGAGCTTTCTTT
TRBD2,TRBJ2-7,.,17,TRBV4-3,CASSPNSLAGEIYEQYF,TGCGCCAGCAGTCCAAATTCCCTAGCGGGAGAAATATACGAGCAGTACTTC
TRBD1,TRBJ2-1,.,14,TRBV7-9,CASSPPGDRDEQFF,TGTGCCAGCAGCCCCCCTGGTGACAGGGATGAGCAGTTCTTC
TRBD1,TRBJ2-1,.,16,TRBV11-3,CASSYYRDRFYDEQFF,TGTGCCAGCAGCTACTACCGGGACAGATTTTATGATGAGCAGTTCTTC
TRBD2,TRBJ2-7,.,19,TRBV9,CASRRTGTSGRKYIYEQYF,TGTGCCAGCAGAAGGACCGGGACTAGCGGGAGGAAGTATATCTACGAGCAGTACTTC
.,TRBJ2-7,few,12,TRBV7-9,CSSSSLSYEQYF,TGTTCCAGCAGCTCCCTTTCCTACGAGCAGTACTTC
TRBD2,TRBJ2-1,.,20,TRBV18,CASSPRTSGRSLFYYNEQFF,TGTGCCAGCTCGCCTAGGACTAGCGGGAGGTCTCTCTTCTACTACAATGAGCAGTTCTTC
.,TRBJ1-4,.,13,TRBV4-1,CASMGLLNEKLFF,TGCGCCAGCATGGGGCTTTTAAATGAAAAACTGTTTTTT
.,TRBJ2-1,.,14,TRBV6-5,CASSYFGEHHEQFF,TGTGCCAGCAGTTACTTCGGGGAGCACCATGAGCAGTTCTTC
TRBD2,TRBJ2-5,.,14,TRBV7-2,CASSLTSGQETQYF,TGTGCCAGCAGCTTAACTAGCGGCCAAGAGACCCAGTACTTC
TRBD2,TRBJ2-2,.,16,TRBV9,CASSPRTSGGTGELFF,TGTGCCAGCAGCCCTAGGACTAGCGGGGGGACCGGGGAGCTGTTTTTT
TRBD2,TRBJ2-2,.,17,TRBV7-9,CASSSRLAGRKTGELFF,TGTGCCAGCAGCTCTCGACTAGCGGGACGCAAAACCGGGGAGCTGTTTTTT
TRBD1,TRBJ1-5,.,13,TRBV18,CASSPTGNQPQHF,TGTGCCAGCTCACCGACAGGGAATCAGCCCCAGCATTTT
TRBD2,TRBJ2-7,.,14,TRBV6-5,CASSYGLAGYEQYF,TGTGCCAGCAGTTACGGTTTAGCGGGGTACGAGCAGTACTTC
TRBD2,TRBJ2-1,.,18,TRBV30,CAWSSGSGLSPSYNEQFF,TGTGCCTGGAGTAGTGGTAGCGGGTTAAGCCCGTCCTACAATGAGCAGTTCTTC
TRBD2,TRBJ2-7,.,16,TRBV4-1,CASSQVASGAAYEQYF,TGCGCCAGCAGCCAAGTGGCCAGCGGGGCTGCCTACGAGCAGTACTTC
.,TRBJ2-3,.,13,TRBV7-2,CASSLSLTDTQYF,TGTGCCAGCAGCTTGAGCCTTACGGATACGCAGTATTTT
TRBD2,TRBJ2-3,.,17,TRBV5-1,CASSLASSGRATDTQYF,TGCGCCAGCAGCTTGGCCTCTAGCGGGAGGGCCACAGATACGCAGTATTTT
.,TRBJ1-4,few,14,TRBV9,CASSQTPGVEKLFF,TGTGCCAGCAGCCAGACCCCGGGGGTTGAAAAACTGTTTTTT
.,TRBJ1-2,few,13,TRBV29-1,CSVRGDYNYGYTF,TGCAGCGTCCGGGGGGACTACAACTATGGCTACACCTTC
TRBD2,TRBJ2-1,.,15,TRBV7-3,CASSPTPGLENEQFF,TGTGCCAGCAGCCCTACACCGGGACTAGAGAATGAGCAGTTCTTC
.,TRBJ2-3,.,13,TRBV7-6,CASSLASTDTQYF,TGTGCCAGCAGCTTAGCCTCCACAGATACGCAGTATTTT
TRBD2,TRBJ2-3,.,11,TRBV28,CASSPGLGVHF,TGTGCCAGCAGTCCCGGACTAGGAGTGCATTTT
TRBD2,TRBJ2-1,.,16,TRBV28,CASSFSGLAGDNEQFF,TGTGCCAGCAGTTTTTCGGGACTAGCGGGGGACAATGAGCAGTTCTTC
.,TRBJ1-1,few,12,TRBV12-5,CASGFSRTEAFF,TGTGCTAGTGGTTTTAGCCGGACTGAAGCTTTCTTT
TRBD1,TRBJ1-2,.,15,TRBV30,CAWSGDRFHLYGYTF,TGTGCCTGGAGTGGGGACAGATTTCATCTCTATGGCTACACCTTC
.,TRBJ2-7,once,11,TRBV5-6,CASSLASEQYF,TGTGCCAGCAGCTTGGCGAGCGAGCAGTACTTC
.,TRBJ2-7,.,16,TRBV7-9,CASSHPGRGDRYEQYF,TGTGCCAGCAGTCACCCGGGGCGGGGCGATCGCTACGAGCAGTACTTC
.,TRBJ2-1,.,16,TRBV6-1,CASSAQGSDVGNEQFF,TGTGCCAGCAGTGCCCAGGGGTCGGACGTGGGCAATGAGCAGTTCTTC
TRBD1,TRBJ2-7,.,12,TRBV19,CASGQGSYEQYF,TGTGCCAGTGGACAGGGGTCCTACGAGCAGTACTTC
TRBD1,TRBJ2-7,.,17,TRBV19,CASSPEGTGGLRYEQYF,TGTGCCAGTAGTCCAGAAGGGACAGGGGGACTCCGCTACGAGCAGTACTTC
.,TRBJ2-5,.,14,TRBV6-5,CASGPARRQETQYF,TGTGCCAGCGGGCCGGCTCGGCGCCAAGAGACCCAGTACTTC
.,TRBJ2-7,.,16,TRBV21-1,CASSIRLAESSYEQYF,TGTGCCAGCAGCATACGACTAGCGGAGAGCTCCTACGAGCAGTACTTC
TRBD1,TRBJ1-1,once,15,TRBV18,CASSLRTGPNTEAFF,TGTGCCAGCTCACTCAGGACAGGGCCGAACACTGAAGCTTTCTTT
TRBD1,TRBJ1-1,.,14,TRBV7-9,CSLPGQTMNTEAFF,TGTTCTCTCCCGGGACAGACGATGAACACTGAAGCTTTCTTT
TRBD2,TRBJ2-7,.,15,TRBV7-8,CASSLEGLAGNEQYF,TGTGCCAGCAGCTTAGAAGGACTAGCGGGAAACGAGCAGTACTTC
.,TRBJ1-2,.,13,TRBV6-6,CASSATGHYGYTF,TGTGCCAGCAGTGCCACAGGTCACTATGGCTACACCTTC